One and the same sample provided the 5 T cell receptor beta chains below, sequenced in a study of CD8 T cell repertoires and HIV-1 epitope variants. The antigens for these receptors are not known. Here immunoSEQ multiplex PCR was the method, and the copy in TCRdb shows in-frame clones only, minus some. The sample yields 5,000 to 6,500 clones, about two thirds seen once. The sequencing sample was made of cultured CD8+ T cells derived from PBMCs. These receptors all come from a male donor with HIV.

The CDR3 sequence: CASSLQTEAFF. CDR3 sequence (DNA): TGTGCCAGCAGTTTACAGACCGAAGCTTTCTTT. V gene TRBV28 combines with J gene TRBJ1-1, with no clear D. Trimming stripped 2 bases from V and 8 bases from J, with 6 bases between. Germline V gene lookup returns CDR1 MDHEN and CDR2 SYDVKM. The CDR3 covers 11 residues. Variable domain in full (rest from reference TRBV28 and TRBJ1-1): DVKVTQSSRYLVKRTGEKVFLECVQDMDHENMFWYRQDPGLGLRLIYFSYDVKMKEKGDIPEGYSVSREKKERFSLILESASTNQTSMYLCASSLQTEAFFGQGTRLTVV.

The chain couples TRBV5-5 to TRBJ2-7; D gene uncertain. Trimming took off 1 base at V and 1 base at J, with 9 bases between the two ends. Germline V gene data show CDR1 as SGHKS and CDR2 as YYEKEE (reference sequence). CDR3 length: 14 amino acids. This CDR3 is CASSLTAASYEQYF. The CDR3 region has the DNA TGTGCCAGCAGCTTGACCGCAGCTTCCTACGAGCAGTACTTC.

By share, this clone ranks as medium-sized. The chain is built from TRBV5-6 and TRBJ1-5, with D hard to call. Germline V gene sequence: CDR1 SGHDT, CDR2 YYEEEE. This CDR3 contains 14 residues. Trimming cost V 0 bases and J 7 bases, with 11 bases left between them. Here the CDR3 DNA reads TGTGCCAGCAGCTTGGCCGAGGCCCGACAGCCCCAGCATTTT. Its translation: CASSLAEARQPQHF. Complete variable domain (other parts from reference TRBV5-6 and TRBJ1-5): DAGVTQSPTHLIKTRGQQVTLRCSPKSGHDTVSWYQQALGQGPQFIFQYYEEEERQRGNFPDRFSGHQFPNYSSELNVNALLLGDSALYLCASSLAEARQPQHFGDGTRLSIL.

The CDR3 region has the DNA TGCGCCAGCAGCGGCGAAAGGGGGATCGGTGACTATGGCTACACCTTC. Translation gives CASSGERGIGDYGYTF. The V call is TRBV4-3, the J call TRBJ1-2, with D possibly TRBD1 on 6 matching bases. Deletions cut 5 bases from V and 3 bases from J, with 19 bases between. The CDR3 spans 16 residues. The germline V gene encodes CDR1 LGHNA and CDR2 YSLEER.

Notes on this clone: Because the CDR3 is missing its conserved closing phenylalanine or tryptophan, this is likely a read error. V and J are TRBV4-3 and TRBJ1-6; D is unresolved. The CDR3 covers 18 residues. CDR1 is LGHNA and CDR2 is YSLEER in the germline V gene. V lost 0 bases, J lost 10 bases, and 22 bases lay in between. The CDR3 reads CASSQESGLARLESPLHL. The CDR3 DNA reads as TGCGCCAGCAGCCAAGAAAGTGGTTTGGCACGCTTAGAGTCACCCCTCCACCTT.